These 11 T cell receptor beta chains were all obtained from the same sample, sequenced in a study of blood T cell repertoires in COVID-19. Sequencing was performed with immunoSEQ multiplex PCR; in TCRdb, only in-frame clones are kept and a portion is missing. The table shows approximately 290,000 clones, with roughly 88% occurring only once. Sequencing input: peripheral blood. The receptors derive from a human donor with COVID-19, enrolled during active disease. The donor label of this sample is uncertain.

The V gene is TRBV27, the J gene TRBJ1-2, with 9 bases matching TRBD1. The CDR3 is 17 amino acids. CDR1 and CDR2 from the germline V gene are MNHEY and SMNVEV (reference sequence). Trimming cost V 2 bases and J 10 bases; bases outside gene matches: 17. The CDR3 is CASSLGGDRATKADYTF. The CDR3, as DNA: TGTGCCAGCAGTTTAGGTGGGGACAGGGCCACTAAGGCGGACTACACCTTC.

The chain joins TRBV18 to TRBJ2-2; maybe TRBD1 (6 bases). The germline V gene has CDR1 KGHSH and CDR2 LQKENI. The CDR3 totals 15 residues. Trimming removed 3 bases at V and 7 bases at J, with 15 bases between. The CDR3 region has the DNA TGTGCCAGCTCACCTTTACAGGGAACAGTCGGGGAGCTGTTTTTT. Protein product: CASSPLQGTVGELFF.

The table lists this clone with a count of one. The chain carries TRBV30 and TRBJ1-6; 7 bases line up with TRBD1. Germline V gene data show CDR1 as GTSNPN and CDR2 as SVGIG (reference sequence). V gave up 8 bases and J gave up 6 bases; unmatched junction bases: 7. The CDR3 runs to 13 residues. The CDR3 nucleotides are TGTGCCGCAACAGGGGAAGGTAATTCACCCCTCCACTTT. Amino acids: CAATGEGNSPLHF.

The chain is built from TRBV6-4 and TRBJ1-5; tentatively, D is TRBD1 (5 bases). V lost 0 bases and J lost 7, with 13 bases in between. Germline V gene lookup returns CDR1 MRHNA and CDR2 SNTAGT. The CDR3 has 15 residues. Here the CDR3 reads CASSDSRAGTQPQHF. Here the CDR3 DNA reads TGTGCCAGCAGTGACTCGAGAGCGGGGACCCAGCCCCAGCATTTT.

This clone was recorded once. Additional DNA sequences in this sample encode the identical CDR3. The chain carries TRBV5-1 and TRBJ1-3, with D possibly being TRBD1 (5 bases). The CDR3 is 15 amino acids. The ends were cut back, 0 bases at V and 4 bases at J, with 11 bases in the middle. Germline V gene sequence: CDR1 SGHRS, CDR2 YFSETQ. CDR3 sequence reads: CASSLGRASGNTIYF. For the CDR3, the DNA is TGCGCCAGCAGCTTGGGCAGGGCAAGCGGAAACACCATATATTTT.

The rearrangement uses TRBV27 and TRBJ2-1; 10 nucleotides align to TRBD1. The trim removed 5 bases at V and 6 bases at J, leaving 10 bases unmatched. Germline CDR1 and CDR2: MNHEY and SMNVEV (reference sequence). There are 16 residues in the CDR3. CDR3: CASSAHGTGARNEQFF. The CDR3 bases are TGTGCCAGCAGTGCCCATGGGACAGGGGCCCGCAATGAGCAGTTCTTC.

This clone appeared a few times. The rearrangement uses TRBV9 and TRBJ2-3; TRBD1 might be the D (6 bases). This CDR3 contains 15 residues. The V and J ends lost 0 bases and 9 bases respectively, with 17 bases between them. Germline-derived CDR1 and CDR2 are SGDLS and YYNGEE. CDR3 DNA: TGTGCCAGCAGCGTAGGCCTCAACAGGGTAGACACGCAGTATTTT. This encodes CASSVGLNRVDTQYF.

V gene TRBV28 combines with J gene TRBJ2-3; perhaps TRBD2 as D (5 bases). The CDR3 is 15 amino acids. V gave up 7 bases and J gave up 3 bases, with 17 bases separating them. Per the germline V gene, CDR1 is MDHEN and CDR2 is SYDVKM. The CDR3 protein is CASNRPPRRTDTQYF. The CDR3 DNA reads TGTGCCAGCAACCGACCCCCGAGGAGGACAGATACGCAGTATTTT.

The chain carries TRBV5-1 and TRBJ2-2, with 16 bases that match TRBD2. The V gene end was trimmed by 3 bases and the J gene end by 6 bases; junction bases not matched to a gene: 5. The CDR3 consists of 17 residues. Germline V gives CDR1 SGHRS, CDR2 YFSETQ. Here the CDR3 reads CASSSSGTSGRAGELFF. For the CDR3, the DNA is TGCGCCAGCAGCTCGAGCGGGACTAGCGGGAGGGCCGGGGAGCTGTTTTTT.

This rearrangement joins TRBV27 to TRBJ2-1; a possible D gene is TRBD2 (6 bases). The V end lost 0 bases, the J end lost 3 bases, and 12 bases lay between the germline ends. The CDR3 runs to 16 residues. CDR1 and CDR2 from the germline V gene are MNHEY and SMNVEV (reference sequence). This CDR3 is CASSLSRDPSYNEQFF. The CDR3 bases are TGTGCCAGCAGTTTATCGCGGGACCCAAGCTACAATGAGCAGTTCTTC.

This chain connects TRBV7-9 to TRBJ2-7, with a possible D match to TRBD1 (6 bases). The V gene's germline CDR1 is SEHNR and CDR2 FQNEAQ (reference sequence). The CDR3 extends over 16 amino acids. The germline V and J ends were trimmed by 4 bases and 3 bases, with 19 bases remaining between them. The chain's CDR3 is CASSSSWAGVIYEQYF. CDR3 DNA: TGTGCCAGCAGCTCATCCTGGGCAGGGGTGATCTACGAGCAGTACTTC.